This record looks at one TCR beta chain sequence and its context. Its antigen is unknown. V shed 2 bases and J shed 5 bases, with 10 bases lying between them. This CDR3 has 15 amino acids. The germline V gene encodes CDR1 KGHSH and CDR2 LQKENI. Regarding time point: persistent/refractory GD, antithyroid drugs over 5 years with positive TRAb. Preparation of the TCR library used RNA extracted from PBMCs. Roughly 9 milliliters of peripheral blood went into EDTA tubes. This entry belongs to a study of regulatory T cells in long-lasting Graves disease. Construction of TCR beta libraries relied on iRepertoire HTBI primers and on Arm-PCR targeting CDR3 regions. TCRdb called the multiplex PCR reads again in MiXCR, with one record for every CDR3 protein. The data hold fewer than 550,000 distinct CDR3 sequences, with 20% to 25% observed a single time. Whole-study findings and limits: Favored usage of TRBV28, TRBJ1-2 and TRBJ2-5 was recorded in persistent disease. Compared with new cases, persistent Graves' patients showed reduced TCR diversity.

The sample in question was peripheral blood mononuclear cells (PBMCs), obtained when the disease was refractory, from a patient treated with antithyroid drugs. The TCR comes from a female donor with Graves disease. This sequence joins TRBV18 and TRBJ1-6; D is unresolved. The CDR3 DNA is TGTGCCAGCTCACCAGGGTCTCCCCATAATTCACCCCTCCACTTT. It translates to CASSPGSPHNSPLHF.